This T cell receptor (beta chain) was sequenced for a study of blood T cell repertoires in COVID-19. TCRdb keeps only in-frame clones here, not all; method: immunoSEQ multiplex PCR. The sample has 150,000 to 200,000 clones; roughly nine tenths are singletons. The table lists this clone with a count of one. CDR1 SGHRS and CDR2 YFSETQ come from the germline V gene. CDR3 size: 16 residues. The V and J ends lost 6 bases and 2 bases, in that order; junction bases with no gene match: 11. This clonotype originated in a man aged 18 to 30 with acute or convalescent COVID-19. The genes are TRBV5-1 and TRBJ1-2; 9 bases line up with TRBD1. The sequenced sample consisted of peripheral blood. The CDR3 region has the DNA TGCGCCAGCAAGGGTAGGGACAGGGATGCGAACTATGGCTACACCTTC. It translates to CASKGRDRDANYGYTF.